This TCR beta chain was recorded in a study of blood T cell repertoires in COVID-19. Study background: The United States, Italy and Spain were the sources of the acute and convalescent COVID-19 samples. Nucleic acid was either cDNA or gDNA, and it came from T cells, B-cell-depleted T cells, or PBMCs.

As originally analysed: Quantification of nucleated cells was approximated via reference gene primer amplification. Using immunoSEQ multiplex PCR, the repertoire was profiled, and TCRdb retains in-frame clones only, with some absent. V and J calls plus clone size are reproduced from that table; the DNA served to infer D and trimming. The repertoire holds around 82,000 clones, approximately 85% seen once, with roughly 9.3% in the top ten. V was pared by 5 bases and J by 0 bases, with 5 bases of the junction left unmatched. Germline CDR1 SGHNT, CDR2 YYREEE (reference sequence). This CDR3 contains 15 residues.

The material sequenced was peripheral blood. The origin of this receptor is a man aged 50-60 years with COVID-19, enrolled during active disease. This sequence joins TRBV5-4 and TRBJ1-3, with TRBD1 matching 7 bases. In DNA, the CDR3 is TGTGCCAGCAGTGTACAGGGGCCCTCTGGAAACACCATATATTTT. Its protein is CASSVQGPSGNTIYF.